This T cell receptor beta chain stems from a study of blood T cell repertoires in COVID-19. The table lists this clone with a count of one. CDR1 and CDR2 (germline): SGHTA, FQGTGA. The CDR3 has 15 amino acids. J gave up 8 bases and V 6 bases, and 12 bases lay outside the gene matches. Method: immunoSEQ multiplex PCR; TCRdb's copy keeps in-frame clones and lacks some. The table has roughly 80,000 clones, over 70% seen once; the top ten hold approximately 6.3%. The sequence was obtained from a man over 45 with active COVID-19. The sequenced sample was peripheral blood. The chain employs TRBV7-3 and TRBJ1-2; 10 bases align to TRBD1. The chain's CDR3 is CASRLPSGTGDGYTF. In DNA, the CDR3 is TGTGCCAGCAGGCTACCAAGCGGGACAGGGGACGGCTACACCTTC.